This T cell receptor (beta chain) was sequenced in a study of shared clonotypes between healthy human individuals. The study, taken as a whole, reports: Sorted-subset sequencing, rarefaction showed, was incomplete despite large depth.

Profiling relied on immunoSEQ multiplex PCR, and the TCRdb table lists in-frame clones only, not all of them. The sample lists around 2.5 million clones, 93% occurring once. Remarks on this clone: What it binds is unknown.

The germline gives CDR1 SGHTA, CDR2 FQGNSA. This CDR3 spans 16 amino acids. V was pared by 3 bases and J by 0 bases, with 5 bases of the junction left unmatched. Splitting the CD4+ cells yielded a CD45RA+ naive subset and a CD45RA-negative memory subset. This chain uses TRBV7-2 with TRBJ1-5, with TRBD1 matching over 7 bases. Sequenced material: naive CD4+ T cells from PBMCs. Noted subset: CD45RA+ positively selected. This sequence was found in a man between 18 and 29 years old in good health. Some clones in this sample may be carry-over from other donors' samples. DNA of the CDR3: TGTGCCAGCAGCTTGGGGGACAGCTATAGCAATCAGCCCCAGCATTTT. As protein: CASSLGDSYSNQPQHF.